This record concerns one T cell receptor (beta chain) sequence. The data belong to a study of identifying expanded T cells in peripheral blood. The repertoire was sequenced with immunoSEQ multiplex PCR; TCRdb's copy has only in-frame clones and lacks some. Of about 85,000 clones listed, around 90% are singletons. The germline gives CDR1 MGHRA, CDR2 YSYEKL. V was clipped by 1 base and J by 1 base, with 11 bases between them. This CDR3 has 16 residues. This sequence was found in a person between 18 and 75 years old in good health. Sequencing was carried out using blood. The J gene is TRBJ1-5, the V gene TRBV4-1; a possible D gene is TRBD1 (5 bases). The CDR3 region has the DNA TGCGCCAGCAGCCAAGCGGGGGGGAGCAGCAATCAGCCCCAGCATTTT. Translating it yields CASSQAGGSSNQPQHF.